Listed below are T cell receptor beta chains from one sample, sequenced in a study of blood T cell repertoires in COVID-19. Using immunoSEQ multiplex PCR, the repertoire was profiled, and TCRdb retains in-frame clones only, with some absent. Counted here are fewer than 70,000 clones, more than 70% occurring once; the ten biggest clones make up about 20%. The sample taken for sequencing was peripheral blood. These TCRs come from a man aged 25 to 45 with COVID-19, enrolled during active disease. The CDR3 runs from the conserved cysteine through the conserved F or W. Fields, in order: V gene, D gene, J gene, clone size, CDR3 protein. The D gene is left open where the match is weak. Only part of the rows carry a size: once, few, many, or a class if the clone is expanded.

TRBV11-2	TRBD2	TRBJ2-3	-	CASGRSGRALDTQYF
TRBV7-8	-	TRBJ2-1	-	CASSLQNGLRNEQFF
TRBV5-4	-	TRBJ1-4	-	CASSPAQSTPGNEKLFF
TRBV12-5	TRBD2	TRBJ2-7	-	CASGGGGEGYEQYF
TRBV29-1	TRBD1	TRBJ1-4	-	CSVGLQGANEKLFF
TRBV28	TRBD1	TRBJ1-5	few	CASTGAGTGQTSNQPQHF
TRBV19	-	TRBJ2-2	few	CASSMALAAGELFF
TRBV28	-	TRBJ2-7	-	CASHGGGPYEQYF
TRBV19	TRBD1	TRBJ1-1	-	CASSGQGAGTEAFF
TRBV12-5	-	TRBJ1-6	once	CASGQQGYNSPLHF
TRBV9	TRBD2	TRBJ2-1	medium-sized	CASSSRTSGVRNEQFF
TRBV12-3/TRBV12-4	-	TRBJ2-5	-	CASSLALPETQYF
TRBV19	-	TRBJ2-7	-	CASSIAQGSNEQYF
TRBV27	-	TRBJ2-5	-	CASSFLGQKETQYF
TRBV5-4	-	TRBJ2-1	once	CASTDQGRYNEQFF
TRBV10-3	-	TRBJ1-1	-	CAISVALGTEAFF
TRBV11-2	-	TRBJ1-1	-	CASSPPGAANTEAFF
TRBV2	TRBD1	TRBJ2-2	-	CASSLDRDTGELFF
TRBV5-1	TRBD2	TRBJ2-1	-	CASSSGLEGVNEQFF
TRBV29-1	TRBD1	TRBJ2-2	-	CSAGTGGPGELFF
TRBV9	TRBD2	TRBJ2-1	few	CASSVEGNPGLEYNEQFF
TRBV5-4	-	TRBJ1-6	few	CASSLDRTNSPLHF
TRBV24-1	-	TRBJ2-3	-	CATSVTGTTDTQYF
TRBV4-1	-	TRBJ2-7	-	CASSQYAPSQATMYEQYF
TRBV5-6	TRBD1	TRBJ2-5	-	CASSLGTGGAQETQYF
TRBV2	-	TRBJ1-3	-	CASSDMRSSGNTIYF
TRBV29-1	TRBD2	TRBJ2-3	-	CSVGDRLGTIGVTQYF
TRBV13	-	TRBJ2-7	-	CASSPTGVREQYF